These T cell receptor beta chains were read from a single sample in a study of cytomegalovirus exposure and HLA in healthy donors. The data were produced by immunoSEQ multiplex PCR, yet TCRdb's version contains in-frame clones alone and is incomplete. The sample lists about 160,000 clones, 65% to 80% occurring once. Material: PBMCs. All receptors derive from a woman aged 45 to 65 in good health and CMV-seropositive. Both conserved end residues are part of each CDR3. The order of the fields is J gene, V gene, clone size, D gene, CDR3 DNA, CDR3 protein. D genes are given only for firm matches. Size tells how often a clone was seen (once, few, many) or the class of an expanded clone, and some rows leave it out.

>TRBJ2-7|TRBV6-5|few|.
TGTGCCAGCACCGCCCGGGGAAACGAGCAGTACTTC
CASTARGNEQYF
>TRBJ1-1|TRBV6-5|.|.
TGTGCCAGCAGGACAAGCGGAGGCTGGAACACTGAAGCTTTCTTT
CASRTSGGWNTEAFF
>TRBJ1-2|TRBV2|.|TRBD1
TGTGCCAGCAGTGGTGACAGGGTTGGCTACACCTTC
CASSGDRVGYTF
>TRBJ2-3|TRBV2|.|TRBD2
TGTGCCAGCAGTGGGTTAGCGGGGGGCGGGAATACGCAGTATTTT
CASSGLAGGGNTQYF
>TRBJ2-2|TRBV19|.|TRBD1
TGTGCCAGTACTATGGGACAGAGGAACACCGGGGAGCTGTTTTTT
CASTMGQRNTGELFF
>TRBJ1-6|TRBV14|.|.
TGTGCCAGCAGCTTTAGAACCGGGAGGTCCTATAATTCACCCCTCCACTTT
CASSFRTGRSYNSPLHF
>TRBJ1-5|TRBV6-1|.|.
TGTGCCAGCAGGAACTTGAATCAGCCCCAGCATTTT
CASRNLNQPQHF
>TRBJ2-1|TRBV5-5|.|TRBD1
TGTGCCAGCAGCTTTACAGGGGGCTACGCGAATGAGCAGTTCTTC
CASSFTGGYANEQFF
>TRBJ2-2|TRBV5-1|.|.
TGCGCCAGCAGCTTGTCAGGGGTAACCTTGGACACCGGGGAGCTGTTTTTT
CASSLSGVTLDTGELFF
>TRBJ2-3|TRBV29-1|few|TRBD2
TGCAGCGTTCAAAGCGGGGGTACAGATACGCAGTATTTT
CSVQSGGTDTQYF
>TRBJ1-6|TRBV2|.|.
TGTGCCAGCAGGACACAGGGCACGGCAGCTTCACCCCTCCACTTT
CASRTQGTAASPLHF
>TRBJ1-1|TRBV7-9|.|.
TGTGCCAGCAGCTTAGTGTCAGGGACTGAAGCTTTCTTT
CASSLVSGTEAFF
>TRBJ1-5|TRBV11-2|.|.
TGTGCCAGCAGCTTAGATTTGGCGGCGCCCCAGCATTTT
CASSLDLAAPQHF
>TRBJ1-2|TRBV15|.|.
TGTGCCACCAGCAGAGGGGAGGGGGTCTATGGCTACACCTTC
CATSRGEGVYGYTF
>TRBJ2-6|TRBV19|.|TRBD2
TGTGCCAGTAGGGCGGGACTAGTGCTAGGGGCCAACGTCCTGACTTTC
CASRAGLVLGANVLTF
>TRBJ1-3|TRBV18|.|.
TGTGCCAGCTCACCAAGACAGAACTCTGGAAACACCATATATTTT
CASSPRQNSGNTIYF
>TRBJ2-1|TRBV5-1|.|.
TGCGCCAGCAGCCCAGAGCAGGGGGGCAGGTATGAGCAGTTCTTC
CASSPEQGGRYEQFF
>TRBJ2-7|TRBV7-2|once|.
TGTGCCAGCAGCCACGGGACTCCCTACGAGCAGTACTTC
CASSHGTPYEQYF
>TRBJ2-3|TRBV6-5|few|TRBD1
TGTGCCAGTGGGACAGGGACAGAGAGTATGGATACGCAGTATTTT
CASGTGTESMDTQYF
>TRBJ1-2|TRBV9|.|TRBD1
TGTGCCAGCAGCGTGGGACAGGAGGCTCTCTATGGCTACACCTTC
CASSVGQEALYGYTF
>TRBJ2-3|TRBV10-3|few|TRBD2
TGTGCCATCAGTCCGGGGACTATGAGCACAGATACGCAGTATTTT
CAISPGTMSTDTQYF
>TRBJ2-2|TRBV2|.|TRBD2
TGTGCCAGCAGTGACGTACTAGCGGGGCTGAACACCGGGGAGCTGTTTTTT
CASSDVLAGLNTGELFF
>TRBJ1-5|TRBV6-6|.|TRBD1
TGTGCCACCGCGGGACAGCCAATTCTAAGCAATCAGCCCCAGCATTTT
CATAGQPILSNQPQHF
>TRBJ1-4|TRBV21-1|.|.
TGTGCCAGCGGACTTAGCGCCCTTGGGGACAGGGCGTCAGCTAATGAAAAACTGTTTTTT
CASGLSALGDRASANEKLFF
>TRBJ2-1|TRBV5-1|.|TRBD1
TGCGCCAGCAGCTACCGGGACAGGGACTACAATGAGCAGTTCTTC
CASSYRDRDYNEQFF
>TRBJ1-2|TRBV19|.|.
TGTGCCAGTCGGACAGCTAACTATGGCTACACCTTC
CASRTANYGYTF
>TRBJ2-7|TRBV5-4|.|TRBD2
TGTGCCAGCAGCCGGGGACTAGCGGGGGACGAGCAGTACTTC
CASSRGLAGDEQYF
>TRBJ2-7|TRBV7-2|once|TRBD2
TGTGCCAGCAGCCCAGCGGGGGGCTCCTACGAGCAGTACTTC
CASSPAGGSYEQYF
>TRBJ2-7|TRBV10-2|once|TRBD1
TGCGCCAGCAGCCCCTCGGGACAGGGCTACGAGCAGTACTTC
CASSPSGQGYEQYF
>TRBJ1-4|TRBV6-1|.|TRBD1
TGTGCCAGCTCGGACAGGGCGGGCGATGAAAAACTGTTTTTT
CASSDRAGDEKLFF
>TRBJ2-2|TRBV7-2|.|TRBD2
TGTGCCAGCAGCTTATCTGGACTAGCGGCCTCGAACACCGGGGAGCTGTTTTTT
CASSLSGLAASNTGELFF
>TRBJ2-1|TRBV7-8|.|.
TGTGCCAGCAGCTTACCCACACCCAATGAGCAGTTCTTC
CASSLPTPNEQFF
>TRBJ2-1|TRBV6-6|.|.
TGTGCCAGGATCCTAAAGACAGGGAGGAATGAGCAGTTCTTC
CARILKTGRNEQFF
>TRBJ2-3|TRBV19|.|TRBD2
TGTGCCAGTGCCTTCGGTGGCGCTAGCGGGGGGTCCACAGATACGCAGTATTTT
CASAFGGASGGSTDTQYF
>TRBJ2-1|TRBV7-9|few|.
TGTGCCAGCAGCCCCCTGTCCTCTAGCTCCTACAATGAGCAGTTCTTC
CASSPLSSSSYNEQFF
>TRBJ1-1|TRBV5-1|few|.
TGCGCCAGCAGGAGGGGGACCATGAACACTGAAGCTTTCTTT
CASRRGTMNTEAFF
>TRBJ1-5|TRBV15|few|.
TGTGCCACCAGCAGAGATCGGGAGAGAAGCAATCAGCCCCAGCATTTT
CATSRDRERSNQPQHF
>TRBJ2-5|TRBV18|once|.
TGTGCCAGCTCCCCGGAGAGGGATGGCGAGACCCAGTACTTC
CASSPERDGETQYF
>TRBJ2-5|TRBV19|.|TRBD1
TGTGCCAGTAGTATTGTGACAGGGGGGCCAGAGACCCAGTACTTC
CASSIVTGGPETQYF
>TRBJ2-5|TRBV2|few|.
TGTGCCAGCAGTGATGGGGGGGCCGAGACCCAGTACTTC
CASSDGGAETQYF
>TRBJ1-1|TRBV6-6|.|.
TGTGCCAGCAGTTACGGGGGGAAGGGTGAAGCTTTCTTT
CASSYGGKGEAFF
>TRBJ1-4|TRBV19|.|TRBD1
TGTGCCAGTAGCCGGGACAGGGATGAAAAACTGTTTTTT
CASSRDRDEKLFF
>TRBJ1-4|TRBV5-4|.|.
TGTGCCAGCAGCCACACAGGGAATAATGAAAAACTGTTTTTT
CASSHTGNNEKLFF
>TRBJ2-6|TRBV9|.|.
TGTGCCAGCAGCAATACAGGCTTGGGGGCCAACGTCCTGACTTTC
CASSNTGLGANVLTF
>TRBJ2-3|TRBV5-1|.|.
TGCGCCAGCAGCTTGTTAATCCAGGTGGTGGCGGGTGTTACGCAGTATTTT
CASSLLIQVVAGVTQYF
>TRBJ2-7|TRBV9|.|TRBD1
TGTGCCAGCAGCGCGGACAGGGGGCTCTACGAGCAGTACTTC
CASSADRGLYEQYF
>TRBJ1-5|TRBV6-1|.|.
TGTGCCAGCAGTGTACAGGGCGACTTTAGCAATCAGCCCCAGCATTTT
CASSVQGDFSNQPQHF
>TRBJ2-3|TRBV9|.|TRBD2
TGTGCCAGCAGCGTGGGACTAGCGGTTTCCCTTTTCACAGATACGCAGTATTTT
CASSVGLAVSLFTDTQYF
>TRBJ2-2|TRBV29-1|.|.
TGCAGCGTTGATATAGCGGAGGAGCAGAACACCGGGGAGCTGTTTTTT
CSVDIAEEQNTGELFF
>TRBJ2-3|TRBV4-2|.|.
TGTGCCAGCAGCCAAGTGGGGGGTACAGATACGCAGTATTTT
CASSQVGGTDTQYF
>TRBJ1-1|TRBV5-6|.|.
TGTGCCAGCAGTCCGGGATTCATGAACACTGAAGCTTTCTTT
CASSPGFMNTEAFF
>TRBJ1-6|TRBV9|.|.
TGTGCCAGCAGCGCCCTAGTGGCCGCGGAAAATTCACCCCTCCACTTT
CASSALVAAENSPLHF
>TRBJ2-7|TRBV15|.|TRBD1
TGTGCCACCAGCAGCGACAGGGGGGCTTACGAGCAGTACTTC
CATSSDRGAYEQYF
>TRBJ1-2|TRBV19|.|.
TGTGCCAGTAGTATTACCCAAGGACAGTTAGGTTACTATCGCTACACCTTC
CASSITQGQLGYYRYTF
>TRBJ2-7|TRBV5-1|.|.
TGCGCCAGCACATCCACGGGTTCCGAGCAGTACTTC
CASTSTGSEQYF